The present T cell receptor (beta chain) was sequenced within a study of blood T cell repertoires in COVID-19. V dropped 3 bases and J dropped 0 bases, with 9 bases sitting between them. CDR3 length: 15 amino acids. Germline values: CDR1 SGHRS, CDR2 YFSETQ. This clone appeared once. Generated by immunoSEQ multiplex PCR, the TCRdb table keeps only in-frame clones and is missing some. The sample yields tens of thousands of clones, approximately 87% seen once. This TCR derives from a human donor in a cohort sampled during active COVID-19. The chain links TRBV5-1 to TRBJ2-2; D possibly corresponds to TRBD1 (6 bases). The sample was peripheral blood. DNA of the CDR3: TGCGCCAGCAGCTCCGGACAGACGAACACCGGGGAGCTGTTTTTT. This sequence encodes CASSSGQTNTGELFF.